What follows describes a single TCR beta chain. The antigen it binds to is not known. No much larger clone exists at a distance of one base, and base qualities are not known. The CDR3 regions of human TCRbeta chains were analyzed by immunosequencing. In the original analysis: TCRs in the repertoires were compared against a reference library of SARS-CoV-2-specific TCRs that had been generated with the MIRA antigen-specificity platform. Breadth was defined as the fraction of unique TCRs that were SARS-CoV-2-associated. Depth was defined as the fraction of total T cells that were SARS-CoV-2-associated. Using the MIRA data, every spike-specific TCR was mapped to the spike region that the TCR reacted to and assigned to either a CD4 or a CD8 class. Log10-transformed breadth and depth values were compared by one-way ANOVA with Sidak's multiple comparisons tests. The table was pulled from immuneACCESS by TCRdb, which kept in-frame rearrangements only. Such tables lose some clones; where checked, under half of the loss comes from unresolved V genes, and the rest has no known cause. V and J calls and clone size are given by that table; D and trimming were obtained from the DNA. This sample is represented by approximately 150,000 clones; roughly nine tenths of them were singletons. 2.6% of the sample lies in the top ten.

The time point label here, explained by the study, means: baseline before first vaccination. The vaccinee samples were drawn from two UK trials, COV001 and COV002, one of which was a single-blind randomized controlled phase 2/3 trial testing AZD1222 (ChAdOx1 nCoV-19) in healthy adults. For TCRbeta chain sequencing, PBMC samples from trial participants were taken at day 0 and at day 28 after the second dose. The data originate from a study of T cell responses to AZD1222 COVID-19 vaccine (TCRdb year 2021). Context from the whole study: AZD1222 recipients with second doses at about 4 weeks or about 12 weeks were pooled, because spike-specific TCR depth and breadth did not differ between schedules. A total of about 230 trial participants underwent TCR sequencing, of whom some 210 received two doses of AZD1222 and around 25 received two doses of the MenACWY control vaccine. Trial participants were enrolled by age into 18-55, 56-69 and 70-plus year subgroups, with approximately 150, 30 and 60 TCR-sequenced participants respectively. Beyond this particular receptor, the publication reports: CD4 TCRs associated with the vaccine covered the entire spike protein, and the dominant responses were in regions 160-218 and 743-854. After two AZD1222 doses, both the breadth and the depth of spike-specific TCRs were significantly higher than at day 0 and than in MenACWY recipients. Conclusions about previously exposed vaccinees are limited because only 6 or 7 AZD1222 recipients were SARS-CoV-2 seropositive at baseline. Reportedly, almost half of the unique spike-specific TCRs recognized epitopes lying outside the regions that are mutated in the B.1.351 and B.1.1.7 variants. The 56-69-year group was small, and its depth increase did not reach significance, likely because of low power. Most participants were white British and females outnumbered males, and the authors suggested that clonal diversity may have been underestimated. Because no day 14 peak-response samples were available, repertoires were characterized only after the peak T cell response.

Between the V and J ends, shortened by 1 base and 3 bases respectively, the junction contains 9 bases. The germline V gene supplies CDR1 SNHLY and CDR2 FYNNEI. The CDR3 numbers 14 residues from cysteine through phenylalanine. Left in the record is the CDR3 DNA by itself, 42 bases read in frame from the first base. Sequencing was performed on peripheral blood, taken on day 0 of AZD1222 vaccination. This TCR came from an adult in good health. This chain joins TRBV2 to TRBJ1-1; the D gene is unclear. CDR3 protein: CASSEGSWDTEAFF. The DNA reads TGTGCCAGCAGTGAAGGCAGTTGGGACACTGAAGCTTTCTTT.